The 6 T cell receptor beta chains presented below share a single source sample, sequenced in a study of blood T cell repertoires in COVID-19. Sequencing was performed with immunoSEQ multiplex PCR; in TCRdb, only in-frame clones are kept and a portion is missing. Of about 47,000 clones listed, approximately 88% are singletons. Specimen: peripheral blood. Source of these receptors: a man in his forties or fifties with acute or convalescent COVID-19.

The V gene is TRBV7-9, the J gene TRBJ2-1; no clear D. With 1 base removed from V and 0 bases from J, the gap between germline ends came to 16 bases. The CDR3 consists of 18 residues. The germline CDR1 and CDR2 sequences are SEHNR and FQNEAQ (reference sequence). As DNA, the CDR3 is TGTGCCAGCAGCTTAGGGAAACTGGGTAGGAGCTCCTACAATGAGCAGTTCTTC. Its translation is CASSLGKLGRSSYNEQFF.

V gene TRBV30 combines with J gene TRBJ1-4, with 7 bases identical to TRBD1. Germline CDR1 is GTSNPN and CDR2 is SVGIG (reference sequence). V dropped 5 bases and J dropped 10; count of bases not matched to a gene: 10. The CDR3 runs to 13 residues. The CDR3 sequence: CAWEQGWGGKLFF. CDR3 in DNA: TGTGCCTGGGAACAGGGGTGGGGCGGAAAACTGTTTTTT.

This clone was detected only a few times. The rearrangement links TRBV19 to TRBJ1-1, with TRBD1 matching 12 bases. After removal of 6 bases from V and 4 bases from J, the junction contained 6 bases not matched to a gene. Per the germline V gene, CDR1 is LNHDA and CDR2 is SQIVND (reference sequence). The CDR3 consists of 15 residues. The CDR3 DNA sequence: TGTGCCAGTAGGCCGGGACAGGGGGCGTTCACTGAAGCTTTCTTT. This codes for CASRPGQGAFTEAFF. Full variable domain (remainder filled in from reference TRBV19 and TRBJ1-1): DGGITQSPKYLFRKEGQNVTLSCEQNLNHDAMYWYRQDPGQGLRLIYYSQIVNDFQKGDIAEGYSVSREKKESFPLTVTSAQKNPTAFYLCASRPGQGAFTEAFFGQGTRLTVV.

This chain connects TRBV4-1 to TRBJ1-4, with D maybe TRBD1 (5 bases). The V end lost 4 bases, the J end lost 5 bases, and 14 bases lay between the germline ends. Germline V gene sequence: CDR1 MGHRA, CDR2 YSYEKL. The CDR3 extends over 15 amino acids. The CDR3: CASSLSLGGNEKLFF. The CDR3, as DNA: TGCGCCAGCAGCCTATCCCTCGGGGGGAATGAAAAACTGTTTTTT.

This chain links TRBV10-3 with TRBJ2-7; 8 positions agree with TRBD1. The CDR3 contains 13 residues. CDR1 is ENHRY and CDR2 is SYGVKD in the germline V gene. The V segment lost 4 bases and the J segment 7 bases; nucleotides outside the gene matches: 6. CDR3 region: CAISGGTGLEQYF. DNA of the CDR3: TGTGCCATCAGTGGGGGGACAGGACTGGAGCAGTACTTC.

The chain has TRBV30 and TRBJ1-5; no definite D call. The CDR3 has 14 amino acids. Trimming removed 1 base at V and 0 bases at J, with 7 bases between. Germline V CDR1 and CDR2: GTSNPN, SVGIG (reference sequence). The CDR3 reads CAWSEAYSNQPQHF. The CDR3 DNA reads as TGTGCCTGGAGTGAAGCTTATAGCAATCAGCCCCAGCATTTT.